These 8 T cell receptor beta chains were all obtained from the same sample, sequenced in a study of graft-versus-host responses after intestinal transplantation. The data were produced by immunoSEQ multiplex PCR, yet TCRdb's version contains in-frame clones alone and is incomplete. The repertoire holds 75,000 to 100,000 clones, with 80% to 95% as singletons. These receptors have no identified antigens. The source was unstimulated CD8+ T cells sorted from spleen or lymph node cells, collected before intestinal transplant. All receptors come from a human donor who received an intestinal transplant.

The chain employs TRBV21-1 and TRBJ2-5; the tabulated D call, TRBD1, remains unverified against the DNA. TRBV21-1 represents a pseudogene. This CDR3 spans 13 amino acids. The CDR3 bases are TGTGCCAGCAGCACGGGACAGGGAGAGACCCAGTACTTC. It codes for CASSTGQGETQYF.

The rearrangement links TRBV28 to TRBJ1-5; 10 nucleotides match TRBD1. This CDR3 region has 16 residues. V trimming: 2 bases; J trimming: 2 bases; junction bases outside the gene matches: 3. Germline CDR1 and CDR2: MDHEN and SYDVKM. DNA of the CDR3: TGTGCCAGCAGTTTAATAGGGACAGGGGGCAATCAGCCCCAGCATTTT. The encoded protein is CASSLIGTGGNQPQHF.

The chain recombines TRBV30 with TRBJ2-7, with D possibly matching TRBD2 (7 bases). Trimming stripped 3 bases from V and 5 bases from J, with 14 bases between. Germline assignment: CDR1 GTSNPN and CDR2 SVGIG (reference sequence). The CDR3 runs to 13 residues. CDR3 DNA sequence: TGTGCCTGGAGCGAGGGGGGGCTACACGAGCAGTACTTC. This codes for CAWSEGGLHEQYF.

The J gene is TRBJ2-1, the V gene TRBV2; 7 positions match TRBD2. CDR3 length: 15 residues. From germline, CDR1 is SNHLY and CDR2 FYNNEI. The V segment lost 6 bases and the J segment 7 bases; nucleotides outside the gene matches: 12. Written as DNA, the CDR3 is TGTGCCAGCAGCGACGGGGACTATGGAGGAAATGAGCAGTTCTTC. It specifies CASSDGDYGGNEQFF.

The CDR3 sequence: CSVRNPGQGAGGPYEQYF. CDR3 coding DNA: TGCAGCGTCAGGAACCCGGGACAGGGAGCGGGGGGCCCCTACGAGCAGTACTTC. V and J are TRBV29-1 and TRBJ2-5, with D perhaps assigned TRBD1 or TRBD2 (9 bases each). The J call may be incorrect, as the DNA end agrees better with TRBJ2-7. The CDR3 extends over 18 amino acids. CDR1 SQVTM and CDR2 ANQGSEA come from the germline V gene.

The V call is TRBV19, the J call TRBJ2-1, with 11 bases matching TRBD2. Trimming at V came to 2 bases and at J to 2 bases, leaving 5 bases not matched to a gene. Germline V gene lookup returns CDR1 LNHDA and CDR2 SQIVND (reference sequence). The CDR3 has 17 residues. The CDR3 bases are TGTGCCAGTAGTATATGGGGACTAGCGGATACCTACAATGAGCAGTTCTTC. Translated: CASSIWGLADTYNEQFF.

This sequence joins TRBV7-9 and TRBJ2-6; weak D call: TRBD1 (5 bases). Germline V gene data show CDR1 as SEHNR and CDR2 as FQNEAQ (reference sequence). The CDR3 is made up of 15 amino acids. Trimming pared 2 bases from V and 3 bases from J, leaving 8 bases between. This chain's CDR3 is CASSLIRVGANVLTF. In DNA form, the CDR3 reads TGTGCCAGCAGCTTAATCAGGGTTGGGGCCAACGTCCTGACTTTC.

This chain connects TRBV29-1 to TRBJ1-2; no clear D gene. The V gene's germline CDR1 is SQVTM and CDR2 ANQGSEA. The CDR3 sequence is 14 residues long. V dropped 4 bases and J dropped 3 bases, with 15 bases sitting between them. DNA for the CDR3: TGCAGCGTTGCTGGCGGGGAGCCTGACTATGGCTACACCTTC. This sequence encodes CSVAGGEPDYGYTF.